This is a list of T cell receptor beta chains from one sample in a study of blood T cell repertoires in COVID-19. TCRdb keeps only in-frame clones here, not all; method: immunoSEQ multiplex PCR. The top ten clones hold 5% to 7% of a sample with almost 250,000 clones, about 84% of them seen once. Input material: peripheral blood. These receptors all come from a woman aged 80 or over with COVID-19, enrolled during active disease. CDR3s include the opening cysteine and the closing phenylalanine or tryptophan. Fields, in order: J gene, clone size, D gene, V gene, CDR3 DNA, CDR3 protein. D genes are given only for firm matches. Clone size is given for some rows only: seen once, a few or many times, or a class if the clone is expanded.

>TRBJ1-6|.|.|TRBV4-1
TGCGCCAGCAGCCAAGGTATTGCCAGGGGTGTGTCACCCCTCCACTTT
CASSQGIARGVSPLHF
>TRBJ2-2|once|.|TRBV5-6
TGTGCCAGCAGCCCTTTAGGACTGACGACCGGGGAGCTGTTTTTT
CASSPLGLTTGELFF
>TRBJ2-2|.|.|TRBV7-2
TGTGCCAGCAGCTTAGTGGCGGGGAAGACGGGCGGGGAGCTGTTTTTT
CASSLVAGKTGGELFF
>TRBJ1-2|.|.|TRBV10-3
TGTGCCATCAGTGTAGGTCAGGGCAAGACCAACTATGGCTACACCTTC
CAISVGQGKTNYGYTF
>TRBJ1-2|.|.|TRBV19
TGTGCCAGTAGTGAAGCGGTCTCCTATGGCTACACCTTC
CASSEAVSYGYTF
>TRBJ1-4|few|.|TRBV6-5
TGTGCCAGCAGTTACTATAGTGGAACTAATGAAAAACTGTTTTTT
CASSYYSGTNEKLFF
>TRBJ1-4|.|.|TRBV30
TGTGCCCACGGCGGTGGGGAGACTAATGAAAAACTGTTTTTT
CAHGGGETNEKLFF
>TRBJ2-3|.|TRBD1|TRBV6-5
TGTGCCAGCAGGACAGGGGGGACAGATACGCAGTATTTT
CASRTGGTDTQYF
>TRBJ2-1|.|TRBD2|TRBV4-1
TGCGCCAGCAGCCAAGTGCTAGCGGGCGCCTACAATGAGCAGTTCTTC
CASSQVLAGAYNEQFF
>TRBJ2-1|once|TRBD1|TRBV27
TGTGCCAGCACTCCGGGACAGGGGACCTACAATGAGCAGTTCTTC
CASTPGQGTYNEQFF
>TRBJ1-3|.|TRBD1|TRBV9
TGTGCCAGCAGCGTACAGGGGGGTTCCGGAAACACCATATATTTT
CASSVQGGSGNTIYF
>TRBJ2-3|.|TRBD2|TRBV19
TGTGCCAGTAGTATATTAGCGGGGGGGCCGTTGACAGATACGCAGTATTTT
CASSILAGGPLTDTQYF
>TRBJ1-2|.|TRBD1|TRBV15
TGTGCCACCAGTAACAGGGGGCGGGGCGGCTACACCTTC
CATSNRGRGGYTF
>TRBJ2-2|.|TRBD2|TRBV27
TGTGCCAGCAGGCCAGCGGGGGGCTCGGGCACCGGGGAGCTGTTTTTT
CASRPAGGSGTGELFF
>TRBJ1-4|once|.|TRBV10-3
TGTGCCATCAGAGACACCGCAACTAATGAAAAACTGTTTTTT
CAIRDTATNEKLFF
>TRBJ2-3|.|.|TRBV6-5
TGTGCCAGCGCCGTGTCCCACACCCTCACAGATACGCAGTATTTT
CASAVSHTLTDTQYF
>TRBJ1-6|.|TRBD1|TRBV7-2
TGTGCCAGCAGCTTAGAGCAGGGGGTGGTATCACCCCTCCACTTT
CASSLEQGVVSPLHF
>TRBJ1-5|few|.|TRBV5-1
TGCGCCAGCAGTCGGGAGAGCAATCAGCCCCAGCATTTT
CASSRESNQPQHF
>TRBJ1-2|.|.|TRBV2
TGTGCCAGCAGTGCAGCTAACTATGGCTACACCTTC
CASSAANYGYTF
>TRBJ2-7|.|TRBD1|TRBV4-3
TGCGCCAGCAGCCAAGATACGCAGGGGGCCTCCTACGAGCAGTACTTC
CASSQDTQGASYEQYF
>TRBJ1-1|once|.|TRBV5-5
TGTGCCAGCAGCTTGGAGCCGGCGGGGCGAAACACTGAAGCTTTCTTT
CASSLEPAGRNTEAFF